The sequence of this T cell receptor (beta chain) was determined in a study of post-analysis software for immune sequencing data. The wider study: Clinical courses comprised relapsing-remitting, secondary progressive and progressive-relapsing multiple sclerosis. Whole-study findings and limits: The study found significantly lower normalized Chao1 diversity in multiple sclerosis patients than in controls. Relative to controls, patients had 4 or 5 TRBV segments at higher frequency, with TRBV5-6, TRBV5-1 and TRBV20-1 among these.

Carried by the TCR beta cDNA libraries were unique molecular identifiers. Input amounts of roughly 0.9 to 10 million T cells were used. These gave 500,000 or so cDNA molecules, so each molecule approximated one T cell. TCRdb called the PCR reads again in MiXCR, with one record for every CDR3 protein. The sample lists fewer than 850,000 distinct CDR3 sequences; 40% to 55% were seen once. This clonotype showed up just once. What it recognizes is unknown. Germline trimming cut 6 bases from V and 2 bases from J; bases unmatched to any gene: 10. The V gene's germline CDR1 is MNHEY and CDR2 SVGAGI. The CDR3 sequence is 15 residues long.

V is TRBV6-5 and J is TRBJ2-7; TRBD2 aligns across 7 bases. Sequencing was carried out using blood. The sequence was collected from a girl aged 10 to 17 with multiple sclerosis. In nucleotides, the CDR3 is TGTGCCAGCAGCGCAAGCGGGATGTCCCCCTACGAGCAGTACTTC. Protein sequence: CASSASGMSPYEQYF.